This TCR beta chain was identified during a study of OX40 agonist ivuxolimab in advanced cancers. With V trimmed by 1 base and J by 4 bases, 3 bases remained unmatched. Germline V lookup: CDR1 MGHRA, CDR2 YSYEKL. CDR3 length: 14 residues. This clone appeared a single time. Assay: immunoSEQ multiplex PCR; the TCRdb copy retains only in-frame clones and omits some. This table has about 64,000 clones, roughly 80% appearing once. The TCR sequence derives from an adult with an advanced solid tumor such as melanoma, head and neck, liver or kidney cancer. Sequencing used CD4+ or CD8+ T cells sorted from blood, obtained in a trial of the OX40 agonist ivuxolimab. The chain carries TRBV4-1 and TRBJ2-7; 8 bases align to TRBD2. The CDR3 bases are TGCGCCAGCAGCCAAGGGCTAGCGGGTTACGAGCAGTACTTC. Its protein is CASSQGLAGYEQYF.